Listed below are T cell receptor beta chains from one sample, sequenced in a study of T cell responses to AZD1222 COVID-19 vaccine. Here immunoSEQ multiplex PCR was the method, and the copy in TCRdb shows in-frame clones only, minus some. The sample lists roughly 55,000 clones, roughly 90% occurring once. The specimen comprised peripheral blood, sampled on day 0 of AZD1222 vaccination. The receptors derive from an adult in good health. The CDR3 runs from the conserved cysteine through the conserved F or W. The order of the fields is V gene, clone size, J gene, CDR3 protein. The listing skips clone size in some rows; elsewhere it reads once, few, many or a size class.

TRBV7-2	-	TRBJ2-1	CASSSLTREQFF
TRBV4-1	-	TRBJ1-5	CASSQETGVNQPQHF
TRBV28	-	TRBJ1-5	CAARGNLGQFQPQHF
TRBV10-2	-	TRBJ2-7	CASRTKGLRRTSRLEQYF
TRBV6-5	once	TRBJ1-5	CASSSKQGNYNQPQHF
TRBV9	-	TRBJ2-3	CASSVGATDTQYF
TRBV7-9	-	TRBJ1-3	CASSDKNFGNTIYF
TRBV11-2	-	TRBJ2-2	CASSSIGAGSNTNELFF
TRBV18	once	TRBJ1-5	CASSPNGSNQPQHF
TRBV10-3	-	TRBJ2-7	CAISETGVEQYF
TRBV9	-	TRBJ1-1	CASGGGDTEAFF
TRBV7-2	-	TRBJ1-2	CASSRTDMGGYTF
TRBV5-1	once	TRBJ1-2	CASSFGETQANYGYTF
TRBV7-6	-	TRBJ2-6	CASSLKSRGTAGANVLTF
TRBV2	-	TRBJ2-2	CASSGDSGTGELFF
TRBV2	-	TRBJ2-7	CASSYRDYGEQYF
TRBV28	-	TRBJ1-4	CASSTKMRANEKLFF
TRBV7-9	-	TRBJ2-1	CASSFGYNEQFF
TRBV28	-	TRBJ2-7	CASSLPLTEGRFTYEQYF
TRBV18	-	TRBJ1-5	CASSPQGPGRVSNQPQHF
TRBV6-6	once	TRBJ2-1	CASFRLAGSEQFF
TRBV18	-	TRBJ2-1	CASSPPTGLSDNEQFF
TRBV5-5	-	TRBJ2-7	CASSLGPADYYEQYF
TRBV7-8	few	TRBJ2-7	CASSRAGGSYEQYF
TRBV18	-	TRBJ2-3	CASSPPRGVDFEKSSSTDTQYF
TRBV2	-	TRBJ2-2	CASIGDWSGELFF
TRBV27	once	TRBJ1-5	CASSLSGQGAGGQPQHF
TRBV2	-	TRBJ1-1	CASSRQGEAFF